The present T cell receptor (beta chain) was sequenced within a study of T cell responses to AZD1222 COVID-19 vaccine. Study overall: Second-dose intervals of approximately 4 or approximately 12 weeks were pooled.

Trimming left V 6 bases short and J 2 bases short, with 13 bases between. Germline CDR1 MDHEN, CDR2 SYDVKM. The CDR3 totals 15 residues. Some clones are missing from TCRdb's copy, which holds only in-frame ones; the method was immunoSEQ multiplex PCR. The sample records over 110,000 clones, around 89% being singletons. Sequenced material: peripheral blood, taken on day 0 of AZD1222 vaccination. The origin of this receptor is an adult in good health. The chain combines TRBV28 with TRBJ1-4; the D is unclear. CDR3 region: CASRLDSTTNEKLFF. The CDR3, as DNA: TGTGCCAGCAGACTAGACTCGACTACTAATGAAAAACTGTTTTTT. Full variable domain (missing parts from reference TRBV28 and TRBJ1-4): DVKVTQSSRYLVKRTGEKVFLECVQDMDHENMFWYRQDPGLGLRLIYFSYDVKMKEKGDIPEGYSVSREKKERFSLILESASTNQTSMYLCASRLDSTTNEKLFFGSGTQLSVL.